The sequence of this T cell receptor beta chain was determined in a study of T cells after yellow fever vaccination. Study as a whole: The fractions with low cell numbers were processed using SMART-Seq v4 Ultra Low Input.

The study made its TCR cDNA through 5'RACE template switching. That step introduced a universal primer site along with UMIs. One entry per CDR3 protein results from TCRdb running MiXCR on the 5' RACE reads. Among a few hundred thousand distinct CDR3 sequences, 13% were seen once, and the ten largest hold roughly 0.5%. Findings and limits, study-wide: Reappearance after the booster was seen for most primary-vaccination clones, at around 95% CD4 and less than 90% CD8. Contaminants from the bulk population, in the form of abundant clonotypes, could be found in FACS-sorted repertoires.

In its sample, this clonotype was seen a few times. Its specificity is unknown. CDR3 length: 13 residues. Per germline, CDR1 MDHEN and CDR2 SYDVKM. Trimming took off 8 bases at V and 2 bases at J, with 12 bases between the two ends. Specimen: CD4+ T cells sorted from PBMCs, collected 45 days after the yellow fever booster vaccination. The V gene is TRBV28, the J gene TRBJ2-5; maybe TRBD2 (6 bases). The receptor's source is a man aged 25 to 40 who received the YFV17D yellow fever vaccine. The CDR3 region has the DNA TGTGCCAGCCTATCAGGGAGGCAAGAGACCCAGTACTTC. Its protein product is CASLSGRQETQYF.